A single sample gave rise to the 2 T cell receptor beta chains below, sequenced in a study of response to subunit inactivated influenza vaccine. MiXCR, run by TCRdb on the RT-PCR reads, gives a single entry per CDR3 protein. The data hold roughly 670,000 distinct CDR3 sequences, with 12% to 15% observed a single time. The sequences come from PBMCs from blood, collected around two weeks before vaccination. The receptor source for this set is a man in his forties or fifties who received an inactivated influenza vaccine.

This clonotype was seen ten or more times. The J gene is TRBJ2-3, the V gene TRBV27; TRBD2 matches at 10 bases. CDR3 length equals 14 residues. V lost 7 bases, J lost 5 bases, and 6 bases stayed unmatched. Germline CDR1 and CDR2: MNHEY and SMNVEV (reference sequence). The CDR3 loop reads CASKPLAGGDTQYF. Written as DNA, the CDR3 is TGTGCCAGCAAGCCATTAGCGGGGGGAGATACGCAGTATTTT.

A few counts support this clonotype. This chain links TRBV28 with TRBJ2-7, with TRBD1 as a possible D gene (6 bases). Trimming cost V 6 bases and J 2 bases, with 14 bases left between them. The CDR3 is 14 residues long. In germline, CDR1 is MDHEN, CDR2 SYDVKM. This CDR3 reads CASRDTGRTYEQYF. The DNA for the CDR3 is TGTGCCAGCAGAGACACAGGGAGAACCTACGAGCAGTACTTC.